This section outlines one TCR beta chain sequence together with its context. Its antigen is undetermined. V was shortened by 6 bases and J by 3 bases, with 27 bases between the two germline ends. This CDR3 contains 20 residues. The germline CDR1 and CDR2 sequences are SGHVS and FQNEAQ. The time point is: blood at routine non-recurrence follow-up after resection. In each case, whole RNA from tumor, nontumor lung or frozen PBMC was sequenced unsorted. The sample comes from a study of spatial heterogeneity in lung cancer. Study context: Available PBMC from follow-up, collected a median of about two years after resection, underwent sequencing. Detected beta-chain sequences consistently exceeded alpha-chain sequences. General study findings and limits: At resection, ubiquitous expanded tumor TCRs appeared in blood more than at follow-up.

One entry per CDR3 protein, called by TCRdb with MiXCR from the 5' RACE reads. The sample has around 110,000 distinct CDR3 sequences; roughly an eighth are singletons. Sequences were derived from PBMCs, sampled at follow-up. The chain carries TRBV7-8 and TRBJ1-6; TRBD1 is a possible D gene (5 bases). This receptor was identified in a male donor with early-stage non-small cell lung cancer. Here the CDR3 reads CASRQVGHSIQWGYNSPLHF. In DNA, the CDR3 is TGTGCCAGCAGACAAGTAGGACATTCCATCCAGTGGGGCTATAATTCACCCCTCCACTTT. The whole variable domain, filled in from reference TRBV7-8 and TRBJ1-6, reads GAGVSQSPRYKVAKRGQDVALRCDPISGHVSLFWYQQALGQGPEFLTYFQNEAQLDKSGLPSDRFFAERPEGSVSTLKIQRTQQEDSAVYLCASRQVGHSIQWGYNSPLHFGNGTRLTVT.